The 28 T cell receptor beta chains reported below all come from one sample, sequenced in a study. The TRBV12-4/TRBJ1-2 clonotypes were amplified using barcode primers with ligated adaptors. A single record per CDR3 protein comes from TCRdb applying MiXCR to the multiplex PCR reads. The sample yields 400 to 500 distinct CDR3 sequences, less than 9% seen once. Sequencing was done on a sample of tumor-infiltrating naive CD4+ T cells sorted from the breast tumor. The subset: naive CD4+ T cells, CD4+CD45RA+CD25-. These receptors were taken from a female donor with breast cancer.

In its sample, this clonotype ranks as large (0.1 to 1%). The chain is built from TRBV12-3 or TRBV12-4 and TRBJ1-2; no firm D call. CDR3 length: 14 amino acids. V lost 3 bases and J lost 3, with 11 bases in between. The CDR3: CASSLSGRDYGYTF. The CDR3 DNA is TGTGCCAGCAGTTTGAGTGGCAGAGACTATGGCTACACCTTC.

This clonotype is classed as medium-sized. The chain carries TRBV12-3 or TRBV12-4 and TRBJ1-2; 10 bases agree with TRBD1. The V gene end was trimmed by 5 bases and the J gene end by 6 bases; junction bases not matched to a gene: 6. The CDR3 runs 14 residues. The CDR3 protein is CASSDPGTGDGYTF. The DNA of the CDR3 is TGTGCCAGCAGTGACCCCGGGACAGGGGATGGCTACACCTTC.

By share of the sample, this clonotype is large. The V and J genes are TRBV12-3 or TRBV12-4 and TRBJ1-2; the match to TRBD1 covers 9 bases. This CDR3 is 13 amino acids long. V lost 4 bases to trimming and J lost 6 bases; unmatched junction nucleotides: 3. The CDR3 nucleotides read TGTGCCAGCAGTTGGACAGGGGAACATGGCTACACCTTC. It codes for CASSWTGEHGYTF.

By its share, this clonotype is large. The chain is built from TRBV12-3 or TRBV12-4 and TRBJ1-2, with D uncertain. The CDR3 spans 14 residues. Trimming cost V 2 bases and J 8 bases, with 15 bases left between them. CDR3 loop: CASSLTQGLGGYTF. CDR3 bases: TGTGCCAGCAGTTTAACCCAAGGACTGGGAGGCTACACCTTC.

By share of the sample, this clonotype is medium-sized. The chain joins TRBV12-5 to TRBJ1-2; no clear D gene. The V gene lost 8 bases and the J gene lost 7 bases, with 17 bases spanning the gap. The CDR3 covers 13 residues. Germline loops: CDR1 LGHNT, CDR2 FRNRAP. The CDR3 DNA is TGTGCTAGTCCGTATAGCCTTGGCGGTGGCTACACCTTC. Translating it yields CASPYSLGGGYTF.

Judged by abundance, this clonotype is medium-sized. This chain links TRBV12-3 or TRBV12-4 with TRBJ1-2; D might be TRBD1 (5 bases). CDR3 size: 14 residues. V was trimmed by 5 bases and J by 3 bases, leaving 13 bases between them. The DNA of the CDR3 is TGTGCCAGCAGTATGCCAGGGAGTTACTATGGCTACACCTTC. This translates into CASSMPGSYYGYTF.

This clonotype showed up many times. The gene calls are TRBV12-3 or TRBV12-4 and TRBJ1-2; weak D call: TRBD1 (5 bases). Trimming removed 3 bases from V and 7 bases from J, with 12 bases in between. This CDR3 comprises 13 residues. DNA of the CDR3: TGTGCCAGCAGTTTTCGGGGACGGGGTGGCTACACCTTC. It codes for CASSFRGRGGYTF.

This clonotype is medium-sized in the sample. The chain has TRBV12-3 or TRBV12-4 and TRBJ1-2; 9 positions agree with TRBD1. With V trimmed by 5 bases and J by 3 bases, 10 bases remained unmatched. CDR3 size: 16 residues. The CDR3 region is CASSKGWGQGDYGYTF. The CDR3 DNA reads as TGTGCCAGCAGTAAAGGTTGGGGACAGGGAGACTATGGCTACACCTTC.

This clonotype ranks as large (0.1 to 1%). The CDR3 sequence: CASSSRGGYTF. Here the CDR3 DNA reads TGTGCCAGCAGCTCCCGGGGTGGCTACACCTTC. V and J are TRBV12-3 or TRBV12-4 and TRBJ1-2; D gene unclear. V dropped 6 bases and J dropped 7 bases, with 9 bases sitting between them. This CDR3 has 11 residues.

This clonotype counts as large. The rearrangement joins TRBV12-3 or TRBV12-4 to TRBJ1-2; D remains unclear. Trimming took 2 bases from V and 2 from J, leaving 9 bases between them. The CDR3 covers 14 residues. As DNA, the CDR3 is TGTGCCAGCAGTTTAAGGGCGGGAAACTATGGCTACACCTTC. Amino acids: CASSLRAGNYGYTF.

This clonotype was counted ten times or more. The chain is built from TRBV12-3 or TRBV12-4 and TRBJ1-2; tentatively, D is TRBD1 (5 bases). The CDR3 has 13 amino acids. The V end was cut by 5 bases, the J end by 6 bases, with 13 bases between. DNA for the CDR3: TGTGCCAGCAGTGAAAGGGGCGGGGATGGCTACACCTTC. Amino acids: CASSERGGDGYTF.

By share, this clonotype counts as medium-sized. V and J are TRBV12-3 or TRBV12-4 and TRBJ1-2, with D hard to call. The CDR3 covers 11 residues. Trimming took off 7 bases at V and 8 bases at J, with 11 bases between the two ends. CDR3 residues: CASKEGQGYTF. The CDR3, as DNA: TGTGCCAGCAAAGAGGGCCAGGGCTACACCTTC.

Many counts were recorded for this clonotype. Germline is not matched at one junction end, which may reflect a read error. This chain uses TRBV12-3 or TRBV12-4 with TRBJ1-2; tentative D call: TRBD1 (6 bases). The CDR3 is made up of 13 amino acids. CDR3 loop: CASSLVQGAILDF. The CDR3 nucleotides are TGTGCCAGCAGTTTAGTACAGGGCGCTATCCTGGATTTC.

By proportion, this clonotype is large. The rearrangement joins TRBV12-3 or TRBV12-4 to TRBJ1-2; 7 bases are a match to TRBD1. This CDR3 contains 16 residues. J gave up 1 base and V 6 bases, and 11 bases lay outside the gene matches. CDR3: CASRPRDSGLNYGYTF. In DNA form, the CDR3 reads TGTGCCAGCAGACCCAGGGACAGTGGGCTTAACTATGGCTACACCTTC.

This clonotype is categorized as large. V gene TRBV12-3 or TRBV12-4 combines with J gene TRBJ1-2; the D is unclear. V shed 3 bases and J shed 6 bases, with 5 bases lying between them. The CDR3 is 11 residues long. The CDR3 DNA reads TGTGCCAGCAGTTTTACGGATGGCTACACCTTC. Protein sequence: CASSFTDGYTF.

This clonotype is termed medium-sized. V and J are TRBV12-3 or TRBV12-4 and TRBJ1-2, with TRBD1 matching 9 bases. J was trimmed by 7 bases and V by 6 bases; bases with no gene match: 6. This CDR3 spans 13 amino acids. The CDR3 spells CASSPGQGGGYTF. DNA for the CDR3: TGTGCCAGCAGCCCGGGACAGGGAGGTGGCTACACCTTC.

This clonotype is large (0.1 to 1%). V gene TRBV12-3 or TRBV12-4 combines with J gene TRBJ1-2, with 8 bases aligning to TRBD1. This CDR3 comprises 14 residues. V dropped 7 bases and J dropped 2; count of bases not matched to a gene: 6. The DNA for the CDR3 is TGTGCCAGCACCAGGGACAGGAGAAACTATGGCTACACCTTC. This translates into CASTRDRRNYGYTF.

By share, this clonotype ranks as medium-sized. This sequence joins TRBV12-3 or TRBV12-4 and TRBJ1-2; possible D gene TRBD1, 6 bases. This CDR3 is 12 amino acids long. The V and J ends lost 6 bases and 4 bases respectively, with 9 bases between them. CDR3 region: CASSRQVYGYTF. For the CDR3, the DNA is TGTGCCAGCAGCCGACAGGTCTATGGCTACACCTTC.

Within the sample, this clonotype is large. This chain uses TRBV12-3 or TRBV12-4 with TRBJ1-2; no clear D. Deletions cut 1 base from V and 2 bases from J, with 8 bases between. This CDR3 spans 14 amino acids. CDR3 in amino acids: CASSLVQANYGYTF. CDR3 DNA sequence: TGTGCCAGCAGTTTAGTCCAGGCCAACTATGGCTACACCTTC.

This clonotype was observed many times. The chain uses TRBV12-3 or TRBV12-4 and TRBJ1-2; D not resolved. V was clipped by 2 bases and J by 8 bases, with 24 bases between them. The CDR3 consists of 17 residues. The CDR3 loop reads CASSLSLHVNSMTGYTF. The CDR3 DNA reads TGTGCCAGCAGTTTATCCCTCCACGTAAACAGCATGACAGGCTACACCTTC.

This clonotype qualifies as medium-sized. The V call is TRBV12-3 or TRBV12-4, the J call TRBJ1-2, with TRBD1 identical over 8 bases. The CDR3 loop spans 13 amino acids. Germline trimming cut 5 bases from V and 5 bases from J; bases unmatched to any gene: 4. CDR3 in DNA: TGTGCCAGCAGTCCAGGACAGGGTTATGGCTACACCTTC. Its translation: CASSPGQGYGYTF.

The CDR3 reads CASSPDRRSLGYTF. The CDR3 DNA reads TGTGCCAGCAGCCCGGACAGGAGGAGTCTAGGCTACACCTTC. The chain is built from TRBV12-3 or TRBV12-4 and TRBJ1-2, with 7 bases aligning to TRBD1. CDR3 length: 14 amino acids. V shed 6 bases, J shed 8 bases, and the junction held 12 bases outside the gene matches.

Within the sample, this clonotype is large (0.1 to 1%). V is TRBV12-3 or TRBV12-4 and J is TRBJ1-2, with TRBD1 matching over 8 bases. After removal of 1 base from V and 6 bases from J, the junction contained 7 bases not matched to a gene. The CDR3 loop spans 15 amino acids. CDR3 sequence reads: CASSLGGQGVDGYTF. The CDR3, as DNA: TGTGCCAGCAGTTTAGGCGGACAGGGAGTCGATGGCTACACCTTC.

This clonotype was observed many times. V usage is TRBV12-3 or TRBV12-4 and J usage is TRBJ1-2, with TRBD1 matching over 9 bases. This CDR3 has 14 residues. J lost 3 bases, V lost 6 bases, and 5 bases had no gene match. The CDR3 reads CASSRDREYYGYTF. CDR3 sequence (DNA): TGTGCCAGCAGCAGGGACAGGGAGTACTATGGCTACACCTTC.

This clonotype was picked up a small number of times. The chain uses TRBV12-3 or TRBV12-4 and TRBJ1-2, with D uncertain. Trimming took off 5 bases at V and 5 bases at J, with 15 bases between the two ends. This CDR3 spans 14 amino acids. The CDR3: CASSRTSPGYGYTF. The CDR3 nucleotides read TGTGCCAGCAGTCGGACGAGCCCGGGATATGGCTACACCTTC.

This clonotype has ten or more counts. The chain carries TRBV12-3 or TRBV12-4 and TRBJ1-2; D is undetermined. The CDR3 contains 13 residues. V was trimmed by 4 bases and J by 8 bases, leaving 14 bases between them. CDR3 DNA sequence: TGTGCCAGCAGTTCTAAGTCGGAGGCAGGCTACACCTTC. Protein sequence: CASSSKSEAGYTF.

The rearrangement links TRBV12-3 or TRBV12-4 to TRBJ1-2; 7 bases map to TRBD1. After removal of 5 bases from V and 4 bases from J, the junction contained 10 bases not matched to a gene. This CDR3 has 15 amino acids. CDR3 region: CASSPYRQGIYGYTF. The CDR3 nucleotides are TGTGCCAGCAGTCCCTATCGACAGGGAATCTATGGCTACACCTTC.

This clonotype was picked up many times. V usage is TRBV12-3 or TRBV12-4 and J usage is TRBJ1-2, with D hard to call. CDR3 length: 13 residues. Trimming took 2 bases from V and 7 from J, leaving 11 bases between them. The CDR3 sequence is CASSLMASGGYTF. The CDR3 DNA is TGTGCCAGCAGTTTAATGGCCAGCGGTGGCTACACCTTC.